Sequencing of this T cell receptor (beta chain) was carried out in a study of neoadjuvant anti-PD-1 for oral cavity cancer (dated by TCRdb to about 2021). In the study overall: Before undergoing curative-intent surgical resection, most patients got three to four biweekly nivolumab doses at 3 mg/kg. Patients without progression received a fourth nivolumab dose around day 43 and underwent definitive surgical resection on days 50-56. Responders were defined as patients with complete response, partial response or stable disease by RECIST 1.1; non-responders were defined as patients with progression. The parent correlative cohort included around 12 patients, with a roughly 35% response rate.

Note on this clone: Its antigen target is currently unknown. No per-base quality is available; no much larger clone lies one base away.

For deep sequencing, each PBMC sample was run in six replicates, with libraries mostly built from 450 to 550 ng of input genomic DNA. Following the manufacturer's instructions, the team built TCRbeta libraries using the immunoSEQ hsTCRbeta kit. An Illumina NovaSeq 6000 S4 flow cell was used to sequence the final libraries, which had first been combined to 3 nM. The authors processed their data as follows. Raw data preprocessing and quality control were performed with the immunoSEQ Analyzer. The analysis was restricted to productive rearrangements, with each unique CDR3 amino acid sequence defining a clonotype. Repertoire clonality was estimated as the Gini-Simpson index, computed with the R package tcR. Gini indices were compared with Student's t test, and associations with tumor size change were assessed by Pearson correlation. This is the immuneACCESS table as TCRdb keeps it, with only in-frame sequences that have V and J called. A part of the clones is gone; compared with another copy, unresolved V genes explain less than half, and the rest is unexplained. The V and J calls and clone size come from that table; D and trimming were worked out from the DNA. The sample table shows 30,000 to 35,000 clones, and about 83% are seen once. In total, the top ten clones hold roughly 3.4% of the sample.

Explained via the paper, the time point label denotes: before neoadjuvant nivolumab. Patients had been newly diagnosed with stage II-IVA oral cavity squamous cell carcinoma, and no prior systemic or radiation treatment had been given to the patients. The cohort was composed of patients with HPV-negative, locally advanced oral cavity squamous cell carcinoma. No culture maintenance or expansion was done, as the peripheral blood mononuclear cells went straight to analysis. Samples came from a longitudinal correlative study of a single-arm phase II trial of neoadjuvant nivolumab in oral cavity squamous cell carcinoma. Genomic DNA-based TCRbeta sequencing was performed on subject-matched pre- and post-treatment PBMCs and tumors from three responders and three non-responders. Peripheral blood mononuclear cells were drawn once before nivolumab treatment and a second time after treatment, when surgery took place. Genomic DNA was isolated from PBMCs using the Maxwell RSC DNA from Cells kit.

What the study reported, not specific to this receptor: A higher pretreatment blood Treg/Th17 ratio correlated with both higher pretreatment blood TCRbeta clonality and lower post-treatment tumor TCRbeta clonality. The TCR analyses had only a few patients in each response group, and the authors called for validation in larger cohorts. After neoadjuvant nivolumab, T cell clonality (Gini index) in PBMCs was significantly higher in non-responders than in responders.

The CDR3 spans 13 residues, from the cysteine through the phenylalanine. Only the CDR3 region is kept as DNA, spanning 39 bases read in frame from base 1. In the germline V gene, CDR1 corresponds to MDHEN and CDR2 to SYDVKM. V lost 8 bases and J lost 5 bases; the stretch between them is 10 bases long. The clonotype originates from a person aged 35 to 85 with oral cavity squamous cell carcinoma. The specimen was PBMCs, collected before nivolumab (anti-PD-1) treatment. This receptor chain uses TRBV28 and TRBJ1-6; a confident D gene designation cannot be given. The nucleotide sequence reads as follows: TGTGCCAGCGGCCAGGTCCATAATTCACCCCTCCACTTT. It encodes CASGQVHNSPLHF.